The source of this TCR beta chain is a study of blood T cell repertoires in COVID-19. Ages ranged from 18 to 89 years, with residence in more than 20 US areas. The table came from immunoSEQ multiplex PCR; TCRdb's copy has only in-frame clones and leaves some out. The table lists around 240,000 clones, 86% of them singletons, with approximately 2% in the top ten. This clone occurred a few times. V lost 4 bases and J 7 bases, leaving 8 bases between the germline ends. The germline V gene encodes CDR1 PRHDT and CDR2 FYEKMQ (reference sequence). The CDR3 covers 13 residues. The rearrangement joins TRBV13 to TRBJ1-6; perhaps TRBD1 as D (6 bases). The TCR comes from a woman in her 50s who had recovered from COVID-19. Sequences were obtained from PBMCs or T cells enriched from blood (not recorded which). The CDR3 DNA reads as TGTGCCAGCAGCTACACAGGGAATTCACCCCTCCACTTT. The encoded protein is CASSYTGNSPLHF.